This is a list of T cell receptor beta chains from one sample in a study of OX40 agonist ivuxolimab in advanced cancers. Sequencing used immunoSEQ multiplex PCR; TCRdb keeps in-frame clones, though not all of them. Of some 45,000 clones in the sample, around 83% were seen once. Sequenced here: CD4+ or CD8+ T cells sorted from blood, sampled in a trial of the OX40 agonist ivuxolimab. The receptors come from an adult with an advanced solid tumor such as melanoma, head and neck, liver or kidney cancer. The CDR3 runs from the conserved cysteine through the conserved F or W. The order of the fields is CDR3 DNA, CDR3 protein, J gene, V gene, clone size, D gene. A D gene is named only where the DNA matches it firmly. Expanded clones are given a class, and other clones once, few, many or no size at all.

DNA: TGTGCCAGCAGCTTATGGCCATCGGGATATGGCTACACCTTC
CDR3: CASSLWPSGYGYTF
J: TRBJ1-2
V: TRBV11-1
size: NA
D: NA

DNA: TGTGCCAGCAGCTCCGGACAGGGAAACACCATATATTTT
CDR3: CASSSGQGNTIYF
J: TRBJ1-3
V: TRBV7-3
size: once
D: NA

DNA: TGTGCCAGCAGCTCGCCGGGAGACAGGGTATACACCTTC
CDR3: CASSSPGDRVYTF
J: TRBJ1-2
V: TRBV7-2
size: NA
D: TRBD1

DNA: TGTGCCAGCAGTTCCGGGACAGGGATCCGTGAGCAGTTCTTC
CDR3: CASSSGTGIREQFF
J: TRBJ2-1
V: TRBV6-5
size: medium-sized
D: TRBD1

DNA: TGTGCCAGCAGTATTGAGGTCAGGGGAGAGACCCAGTACTTC
CDR3: CASSIEVRGETQYF
J: TRBJ2-5
V: TRBV6-1
size: NA
D: NA

DNA: TGTGCCAGCAGCCAAGCTTCAGGGGCCGCGAACACCGGGGAGCTGTTTTTT
CDR3: CASSQASGAANTGELFF
J: TRBJ2-2
V: TRBV14
size: NA
D: NA

DNA: TGCGCCAGCAGCCAAGACAGAGCGGCTCAGCCCCAGCATTTT
CDR3: CASSQDRAAQPQHF
J: TRBJ1-5
V: TRBV4-1
size: NA
D: NA

DNA: TGTGCCAGTAGTATGCTACAATTGACAGGGTCCGCCGGGGAGCTGTTTTTT
CDR3: CASSMLQLTGSAGELFF
J: TRBJ2-2
V: TRBV19
size: NA
D: TRBD1

DNA: TGTGCCATCAGTGACAGGGGGTCGGATTCACCCCTCCACTTT
CDR3: CAISDRGSDSPLHF
J: TRBJ1-6
V: TRBV10-3
size: NA
D: TRBD1

DNA: TGTGCCAGCAGTCCCTTTGACAGGCTTAACACTGAAGCTTTCTTT
CDR3: CASSPFDRLNTEAFF
J: TRBJ1-1
V: TRBV27
size: NA
D: NA

DNA: TGTGCCAGTCGACTAGCGGGGTACACAGATACGCAGTATTTT
CDR3: CASRLAGYTDTQYF
J: TRBJ2-3
V: TRBV19
size: NA
D: TRBD2

DNA: TGTGCCAGCAGCCTACCAGCAAGGGGGCAGCAGTACTTC
CDR3: CASSLPARGQQYF
J: TRBJ2-7
V: TRBV7-9
size: once
D: TRBD1

DNA: TGTGCCAGCAGTGATTCGGCGGGACTAGCAGAGTACAATGAGCAGTTCTTC
CDR3: CASSDSAGLAEYNEQFF
J: TRBJ2-1
V: TRBV2
size: NA
D: TRBD2

DNA: TGTGCCAGCAGGGCGACAGGGGGCGCGGGGGGCTACACCTTC
CDR3: CASRATGGAGGYTF
J: TRBJ1-2
V: TRBV6-1
size: few
D: TRBD1

DNA: TGTGCCAGCAGCTTAGCCCGGGACTATCCGAGGGTCGGGGAGCTGTTTTTT
CDR3: CASSLARDYPRVGELFF
J: TRBJ2-2
V: TRBV7-2
size: once
D: TRBD2

DNA: TGTGCCAGCTCACCCCGGACGGACGACTATGGCTACACCTTC
CDR3: CASSPRTDDYGYTF
J: TRBJ1-2
V: TRBV18
size: medium-sized
D: NA

DNA: TGTGCCAGCAGCCACTGGCCCGGATCCTCTGGAAACACCATATATTTT
CDR3: CASSHWPGSSGNTIYF
J: TRBJ1-3
V: TRBV28
size: NA
D: NA

DNA: TGTGCCAGCAGACCAGGGCCAGGATCTGGAAACACCATATATTTT
CDR3: CASRPGPGSGNTIYF
J: TRBJ1-3
V: TRBV7-2
size: NA
D: NA

DNA: TGTGCCAGCAAAGGACAGGGTACAGATACGCAGTATTTT
CDR3: CASKGQGTDTQYF
J: TRBJ2-3
V: TRBV6-5
size: NA
D: TRBD1

DNA: TGTGCTAGTGGTCCGGGGGACAGGACTCAAGAGACCCAGTACTTC
CDR3: CASGPGDRTQETQYF
J: TRBJ2-5
V: TRBV12-5
size: NA
D: TRBD1

DNA: TGTGCCAGCAGCTCGGGGGGGACGACCGGGGAGCTGTTTTTT
CDR3: CASSSGGTTGELFF
J: TRBJ2-2
V: TRBV11-2
size: NA
D: TRBD2

DNA: TGTGCCAGCAGCTTAAGTGGGACAGGGATCTTTGGGGCCAACGTCCTGACTTTC
CDR3: CASSLSGTGIFGANVLTF
J: TRBJ2-6
V: TRBV5-6
size: NA
D: TRBD1

DNA: TGTGCCAGTAAGGGGGGATGGGGGAATCAGCCCCAGCATTTT
CDR3: CASKGGWGNQPQHF
J: TRBJ1-5
V: TRBV19
size: NA
D: NA

DNA: TGTGCCAGTCGCCCAACAGGAGGTAATGAAAAACTGTTTTTT
CDR3: CASRPTGGNEKLFF
J: TRBJ1-4
V: TRBV6-1
size: NA
D: NA

DNA: TGTGCCAGCAGCTCCCCGCAAGGGAGGCGACGCACTGAAGCTTTCTTT
CDR3: CASSSPQGRRRTEAFF
J: TRBJ1-1
V: TRBV7-2
size: NA
D: NA

DNA: TGTGCCAGCAGCTTTCCTGGGGTGGTCTACAATGAGCAGTTCTTC
CDR3: CASSFPGVVYNEQFF
J: TRBJ2-1
V: TRBV5-5
size: NA
D: NA

DNA: TGCGCCAGCAGCCACTTCGGGACAGAGAAGGGAAACACCATATATTTT
CDR3: CASSHFGTEKGNTIYF
J: TRBJ1-3
V: TRBV4-1
size: NA
D: TRBD1

DNA: TGTGCCACCAGCCGAACAGGCCCGGGCTATGGCTACACCTTC
CDR3: CATSRTGPGYGYTF
J: TRBJ1-2
V: TRBV15
size: NA
D: NA

DNA: TGTGCCTGGAGTAAAAGGGCAGGGGGCGGGCGGAACACTGAAGCTTTCTTT
CDR3: CAWSKRAGGGRNTEAFF
J: TRBJ1-1
V: TRBV30
size: NA
D: TRBD1

DNA: TGCGCCAGCAGCTTAAGGGGGTGGACTGAAGCTTTCTTT
CDR3: CASSLRGWTEAFF
J: TRBJ1-1
V: TRBV5-1
size: NA
D: NA

DNA: TGCGCCAGCAGCTTAGGGGGCGGGCCACCAGATACGCAGTATTTT
CDR3: CASSLGGGPPDTQYF
J: TRBJ2-3
V: TRBV5-1
size: NA
D: TRBD1

DNA: TGTGCCAGCAGCGTACACAGGGGATGGGGTAATGAAAAACTGTTTTTT
CDR3: CASSVHRGWGNEKLFF
J: TRBJ1-4
V: TRBV5-6
size: NA
D: TRBD1

DNA: TGTGCCGTCTTCGATGGGTCTGGGGCCAACGTCCTGACTTTC
CDR3: CAVFDGSGANVLTF
J: TRBJ2-6
V: TRBV10-3
size: NA
D: NA

DNA: TGTGCCAGCAGCTTTCCTGCCCTCTTAGCGGGCAATGAGCAGTTCTTC
CDR3: CASSFPALLAGNEQFF
J: TRBJ2-1
V: TRBV12-1
size: NA
D: NA

DNA: TGTGCCAGCAGGTCCGGCGCCAACACTGAAGCTTTCTTT
CDR3: CASRSGANTEAFF
J: TRBJ1-1
V: TRBV7-8
size: NA
D: NA

DNA: TGCGCCAGCAGCTCAGGGGGGGTTAGCAATCAGCCCCAGCATTTT
CDR3: CASSSGGVSNQPQHF
J: TRBJ1-5
V: TRBV4-1
size: NA
D: TRBD1

DNA: TGTGCCAGCAGCGACCGGGACGTAGGCAATCAGCCCCAGCATTTT
CDR3: CASSDRDVGNQPQHF
J: TRBJ1-5
V: TRBV5-5
size: NA
D: NA

DNA: TGTGCCAGCAGGGTCGTCACCTACTACACCTTC
CDR3: CASRVVTYYTF
J: TRBJ1-2
V: TRBV6-5
size: NA
D: NA

DNA: TGTGCCAGCAGCCCATTTATATACAATGAGCAGTTCTTC
CDR3: CASSPFIYNEQFF
J: TRBJ2-1
V: TRBV6-1
size: NA
D: NA

DNA: TGTGCCAGTAGGGTGACAGGAAGCACAGATACGCAGTATTTT
CDR3: CASRVTGSTDTQYF
J: TRBJ2-3
V: TRBV19
size: NA
D: NA

DNA: TGTGCCAGCAGCTTGGTCGGCCAAACCAGGGAGCAGTACTTC
CDR3: CASSLVGQTREQYF
J: TRBJ2-7
V: TRBV5-3
size: NA
D: NA

DNA: TGTGCCAGCTCACCAGGGATAGGACAGGGATACAATGAGCAGTTCTTC
CDR3: CASSPGIGQGYNEQFF
J: TRBJ2-1
V: TRBV18
size: NA
D: TRBD1

DNA: TGTGCCAGCAGCTTAGGGGGTGCGGGACCCATCAATGAGCAGTTCTTC
CDR3: CASSLGGAGPINEQFF
J: TRBJ2-1
V: TRBV7-6
size: few
D: NA

DNA: TGTGCCAGCAGTTACTCAACGACAGCCGGCTACACCTTC
CDR3: CASSYSTTAGYTF
J: TRBJ1-2
V: TRBV6-5
size: once
D: NA

DNA: TGTGCCAGTAGTATGTCGGGACTGTACGAGCAGTACTTC
CDR3: CASSMSGLYEQYF
J: TRBJ2-7
V: TRBV19
size: NA
D: NA

DNA: TGTGCCAGTAGTACCCTTACCGGGACAGGTAGGAATGAGCAGTTCTTC
CDR3: CASSTLTGTGRNEQFF
J: TRBJ2-1
V: TRBV19
size: NA
D: TRBD1

DNA: TGTGCCAGCAGCCAAGGATGGAATGAGCAGTTCTTC
CDR3: CASSQGWNEQFF
J: TRBJ2-1
V: TRBV4-2
size: NA
D: NA

DNA: TGTGCCAGCAGCCGTCGGACAGGCTCTGCCCCAACCCTCCACTTT
CDR3: CASSRRTGSAPTLHF
J: TRBJ1-6
V: TRBV5-6
size: NA
D: TRBD1

DNA: TGTGCCAGCAGCGTTGGAAGGCGGGGAAGCACAGATACGCAGTATTTT
CDR3: CASSVGRRGSTDTQYF
J: TRBJ2-3
V: TRBV9
size: NA
D: NA

DNA: TGTGCTAGTGGTTTGGACCCCCCGGACAGGGAAGGACCCGGGGAGCTGTTTTTT
CDR3: CASGLDPPDREGPGELFF
J: TRBJ2-2
V: TRBV12-5
size: NA
D: TRBD1

DNA: TGTGCCATCAGCCCCTCCCCTCAAGAGACCCAGTACTTC
CDR3: CAISPSPQETQYF
J: TRBJ2-5
V: TRBV10-3
size: NA
D: NA

DNA: TGTGCCAGCACCCGGGACCCGAACACCGGGGAGCTGTTTTTT
CDR3: CASTRDPNTGELFF
J: TRBJ2-2
V: TRBV6-1
size: NA
D: NA

DNA: TGCGCCAGCAGCTTGGTCGCCCGGGGGCCCGATGGCTACACCTTC
CDR3: CASSLVARGPDGYTF
J: TRBJ1-2
V: TRBV5-1
size: few
D: NA